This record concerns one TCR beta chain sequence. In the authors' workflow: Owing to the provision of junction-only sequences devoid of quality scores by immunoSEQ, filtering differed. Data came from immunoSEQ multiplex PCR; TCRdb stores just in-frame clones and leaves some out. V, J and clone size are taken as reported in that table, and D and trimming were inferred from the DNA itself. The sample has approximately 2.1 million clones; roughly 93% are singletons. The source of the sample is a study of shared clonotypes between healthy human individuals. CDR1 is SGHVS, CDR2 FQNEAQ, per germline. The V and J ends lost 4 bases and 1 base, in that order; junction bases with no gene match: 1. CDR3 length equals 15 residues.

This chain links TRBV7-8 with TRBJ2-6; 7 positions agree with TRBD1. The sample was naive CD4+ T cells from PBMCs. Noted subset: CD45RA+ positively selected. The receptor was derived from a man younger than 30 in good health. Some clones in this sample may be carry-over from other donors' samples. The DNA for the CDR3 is TGTGCCAGCAGCTCGGACAGGTCTGGGGCCAACGTCCTGACTTTC. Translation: CASSSDRSGANVLTF.